This TCR beta chain was documented in a study of T cell responses to AZD1222 COVID-19 vaccine. Study-wide background: Analysis merged second doses at about 4 or about 12 weeks.

The germline V and J ends were trimmed by 0 bases and 2 bases, with 7 bases remaining between them. CDR1 is MNHEY, CDR2 SMNVEV, per germline (reference sequence). This CDR3 spans 14 amino acids. As for this clone: Its antigen is not identified.

Findings and limits, study-wide: Within unmutated variant regions lay the reported targets of nearly half of spike-specific TCRs. Clonal diversity may have been underestimated in mostly white British donors. There were vaccine-associated CD4 TCRs across spike, dominant at 160-218 and 743-854.

Profiling relied on immunoSEQ multiplex PCR, and the TCRdb table lists in-frame clones only, not all of them. Of around 170,000 clones detected, about nine tenths appear once; the ten largest clones hold approximately 0.98%. The clonotype comes from an adult in good health. The J gene is TRBJ1-2, the V gene TRBV27; D is perhaps TRBD1 (5 bases). Sequencing used peripheral blood, obtained on day 0 of AZD1222 vaccination. CDR3 in DNA: TGTGCCAGCAGTTTATCGGGGGTGAACTATGGCTACACCTTC. It specifies CASSLSGVNYGYTF.